These 13 T cell receptor beta chains were all obtained from the same sample, sequenced in a study of CD8 T cells in ankylosing spondylitis. Via MiXCR, TCRdb re-called the 5' RACE reads, giving one row per CDR3 protein. The sample has 340,000 or so distinct CDR3 sequences; approximately 14% are singletons. The sample comprised blood, either unsorted or a sorted T cell fraction (not recorded which). All receptors come from a male donor with ankylosing spondylitis or in good health (not recorded which).

The V and J genes are TRBV19 and TRBJ1-5, with no clear D. Germline-derived CDR1 and CDR2 are LNHDA and SQIVND (reference sequence). This CDR3 comprises 14 residues. V was cut by 3 bases and J by 3 bases, with 9 bases left in between. CDR3: CASSIRDPNQPQHF. The CDR3 DNA follows: TGTGCCAGTAGTATTAGGGATCCCAATCAGCCCCAGCATTTT.

The chain uses TRBV7-2 and TRBJ2-3; 9 nucleotides align to TRBD2. Unmatched junction bases numbered 6, after V lost 5 bases and J lost 3 bases. This CDR3 is built from 15 residues. Germline assignment: CDR1 SGHTA and CDR2 FQGNSA. The CDR3 sequence: CASSPSGGRTDTQYF. CDR3 nucleotide sequence: TGTGCCAGCAGCCCCAGCGGGGGGAGAACAGATACGCAGTATTTT.

In its sample, this clonotype was seen a few times. The rearrangement links TRBV18 to TRBJ1-1, with D uncertain. CDR1 is KGHSH and CDR2 is LQKENI in the germline V gene. Deletions cut 3 bases from V and 5 bases from J, with 10 bases between. The CDR3 sequence is 13 residues long. The CDR3 bases are TGTGCCAGCTCACCGCTGGAGAAGACTGAAGCTTTCTTT. This gives the protein CASSPLEKTEAFF.

This clonotype was seen once. The J gene is TRBJ1-1, the V gene TRBV5-4, with 9 nucleotides matching TRBD1. Germline V gives CDR1 SGHNT, CDR2 YYREEE (reference sequence). V trimming: 0 bases; J trimming: 8 bases; junction bases outside the gene matches: 5. The CDR3 totals 14 residues. CDR3 nucleotide sequence: TGTGCCAGCAGCTTGGGGGACAGGGTATTAGAAGCTTTCTTT. It yields the protein CASSLGDRVLEAFF. The full variable domain, rest sourced from reference TRBV5-4 and TRBJ1-1, is ETGVTQSPTHLIKTRGQQVTLRCSSQSGHNTVSWYQQALGQGPQFIFQYYREEENGRGNFPPRFSGLQFPNYSSELNVNALELDDSALYLCASSLGDRVLEAFFGQGTRLTVV.

This clonotype was observed a handful of times. V usage is TRBV29-1 and J usage is TRBJ2-7; D might be TRBD1 (7 bases). The CDR3 has 13 residues. Germline CDR1 and CDR2: SQVTM and ANQGSEA. Trimming shortened V by 6 bases and J by 7 bases, and 19 bases separated the two germline ends. The CDR3 DNA is TGCAGCGTCTCTGATGGACAGGCGGGGGAGCAGTACTTC. It codes for CSVSDGQAGEQYF.

CDR3 sequence reads: CASSGGNTGNTIYF. The CDR3 DNA is TGTGCCAGCAGCGGGGGGAATACTGGAAACACCATATATTTT. V is TRBV3-1 and J is TRBJ1-3, with D possibly matching TRBD1 (5 bases). This CDR3 comprises 14 residues. Germline CDR1 is LGHDT and CDR2 is YNNKEL (reference sequence). V was shortened by 5 bases and J by 2 bases, with 10 bases between the two germline ends.

This clonotype was counted between two and nine times. The rearrangement links TRBV12-3 or TRBV12-4 to TRBJ1-1, with TRBD1 as a possible D gene (6 bases). The CDR3 sequence is 16 residues long. Trimming shortened V by 0 bases and J by 10 bases, and 21 bases separated the two germline ends. The CDR3 coding sequence is TGTGCCAGCAGTTTAGCGGGGGGGCTTTCCCGACTGAGAGCTTTCTTT. This gives the protein CASSLAGGLSRLRAFF.

This clonotype was detected only a few times. The chain links TRBV20-1 to TRBJ2-5; D call uncertain. Germline V gene lookup returns CDR1 DFQATT and CDR2 SNEGSKA (reference sequence). This CDR3 region has 11 residues. Trimming removed 1 base from V and 5 bases from J, with 5 bases in between. The CDR3 spells CSARVGETQYF. CDR3 sequence (DNA): TGCAGTGCTAGAGTCGGGGAGACCCAGTACTTC.

This clonotype appeared a few times. The V gene is TRBV9, the J gene TRBJ1-1; D remains ambiguous. In germline, CDR1 is SGDLS, CDR2 YYNGEE. There are 13 residues in the CDR3. Trimming stripped 2 bases from V and 5 bases from J, with 10 bases between. The CDR3 region is CASSVGVRTEAFF. For the CDR3, the DNA is TGTGCCAGCAGCGTCGGAGTTAGGACTGAAGCTTTCTTT.

The sample holds a few counts of this clonotype. The rearrangement uses TRBV30 and TRBJ2-7; D may be TRBD1 (6 bases). Trimming stripped 2 bases from V and 2 bases from J, with 7 bases between. Germline values: CDR1 GTSNPN, CDR2 SVGIG (reference sequence). CDR3 size: 12 residues. The CDR3 spells CAWSNRAYEQYF. Written as DNA, the CDR3 is TGTGCCTGGAGTAACAGGGCCTACGAGCAGTACTTC.

The chain couples TRBV4-1 to TRBJ2-7; D is perhaps TRBD1 or TRBD2 (5 bases each). Germline CDR1 and CDR2: MGHRA and YSYEKL. This CDR3 comprises 15 residues. V was trimmed by 6 bases and J by 2 bases, leaving 17 bases between them. The CDR3 sequence is CASRGVTRGTYEQYF. CDR3 DNA sequence: TGCGCCAGCAGGGGCGTTACGAGGGGTACCTACGAGCAGTACTTC.

The chain joins TRBV20-1 to TRBJ2-3; TRBD2 aligns across 8 bases. J lost 2 bases, V lost 5 bases, and 12 bases had no gene match. This CDR3 is built from 16 residues. Germline values: CDR1 DFQATT, CDR2 SNEGSKA (reference sequence). The CDR3 DNA reads TGCAGTGCTCTTCCTCCCTTACTAGCGGCCACAGATACGCAGTATTTT. Translation gives CSALPPLLAATDTQYF.

This clonotype was detected a few times. The gene calls are TRBV12-3 or TRBV12-4 and TRBJ1-1; 12 nucleotides match TRBD1. This CDR3 has 13 residues. V lost 5 bases, J lost 11 bases, and 6 bases stayed unmatched. CDR3 loop: CASSRWDRGPAFF. The CDR3 bases are TGTGCCAGCAGTCGATGGGACAGGGGGCCCGCTTTCTTT.